What follows are 17 T cell receptor beta chains derived from one specimen sequenced in a study of beta chain features in type 1 diabetes. Expressed TCRB transcripts were sequenced after all isolated RNA was converted to cDNA. Here immunoSEQ multiplex PCR was the method, and the copy in TCRdb shows in-frame clones only, minus some. The sample lists some 410,000 clones, approximately 15% occurring once. Sequenced: naive CD4+ T cells from blood. These TCRs come from a man younger than 40 in good health.

The chain has TRBV2 and TRBJ2-7; tentatively, D is TRBD1 or TRBD2 (7 bases each). This CDR3 region has 15 residues. CDR1 is SNHLY, CDR2 FYNNEI, per germline. V dropped 7 bases and J dropped 0 bases, with 16 bases sitting between them. This CDR3 reads CASTYQGGTSYEQYF. As DNA, the CDR3 is TGTGCCAGCACCTATCAGGGGGGGACCTCCTACGAGCAGTACTTC.

This sequence joins TRBV30 and TRBJ1-2, with 10 bases that match TRBD1. The trim removed 5 bases at V and 7 bases at J, leaving 1 base unmatched. Germline V CDR1 and CDR2: GTSNPN, SVGIG (reference sequence). The CDR3 covers 11 residues. The CDR3: CAWGTGAGYTF. DNA of the CDR3: TGTGCCTGGGGGACAGGGGCTGGCTACACCTTC.

V gene TRBV2 combines with J gene TRBJ1-3, with D unclear. This CDR3 region has 12 residues. V was clipped by 11 bases and J by 4 bases, with 12 bases between them. Germline-derived CDR1 and CDR2 are SNHLY and FYNNEI. The CDR3 sequence is CAGAVRGNTIYF. CDR3 DNA: TGTGCCGGAGCAGTCCGAGGAAACACCATATATTTT.

This clone was seen more than once but under ten times. The genes are TRBV14 and TRBJ2-3; no clear D gene. V lost 9 bases, J lost 2 bases, and 12 bases lay in between. The CDR3 is 13 residues long. Per the germline V gene, CDR1 is SGHDN and CDR2 is FVKESK. The CDR3 bases are TGTGCCAGACGGACGCCCCCCACAGATACGCAGTATTTT. It translates to CARRTPPTDTQYF. The full variable domain, with the rest looked up from reference TRBV14 and TRBJ2-3, is EAGVTQFPSHSVIEKGQTVTLRCDPISGHDNLYWYRRVMGKEIKFLLHFVKESKQDESGMPNNRFLAERTGGTYSTLKVQPAELEDSGVYFCARRTPPTDTQYFGPGTRLTVL.

This clone appeared a few times. The chain has TRBV7-2 and TRBJ2-5, with D unclear. Germline loops: CDR1 SGHTA, CDR2 FQGNSA. V was pared by 3 bases and J by 3 bases, with 14 bases between. The CDR3 runs 15 residues. The CDR3 DNA follows: TGTGCCAGCAGCTTTATTTCGCGGATGGAAGAGACCCAGTACTTC. Protein: CASSFISRMEETQYF.

J is TRBJ1-2 and V is TRBV7-8; 11 positions agree with TRBD1. V lost 5 bases to trimming and J lost 6 bases; unmatched junction nucleotides: 11. Germline V gene data show CDR1 as SGHVS and CDR2 as FQNEAQ. The CDR3 has 16 residues. The CDR3 protein is CASSPDRGQYGDGYTF. In DNA, the CDR3 is TGTGCCAGCAGCCCGGACAGGGGGCAATATGGTGATGGCTACACCTTC.

This clone was observed a few times. The chain recombines TRBV15 with TRBJ2-7; D gene uncertain. Germline-derived CDR1 and CDR2 are LNHNV and YYDKDF (reference sequence). The V end was cut by 4 bases, the J end by 1 base, with 8 bases between. This CDR3 has 13 amino acids. CDR3 loop: CATSKRTSYEQYF. The CDR3, as DNA: TGTGCCACCAGCAAAAGGACGTCCTACGAGCAGTACTTC.

V gene TRBV6-5 combines with J gene TRBJ1-1; 10 bases line up with TRBD1. Germline values: CDR1 MNHEY, CDR2 SVGAGI. The CDR3 is 15 amino acids. The V and J ends lost 5 bases and 5 bases, in that order; junction bases with no gene match: 8. The DNA of the CDR3 is TGTGCCAGCAGTGGTCGGGACAGGGGAGTTACTGAAGCTTTCTTT. This gives the protein CASSGRDRGVTEAFF.

The V and J genes are TRBV9 and TRBJ2-1; no reliable D call. This CDR3 is 15 amino acids long. The germline V and J ends were trimmed by 1 base and 6 bases, with 14 bases remaining between them. Germline V gene data show CDR1 as SGDLS and CDR2 as YYNGEE. The CDR3, as DNA: TGTGCCAGCAGCGTATTGGCCTCACCCCCCAATGAGCAGTTCTTC. Amino acid sequence: CASSVLASPPNEQFF.

The sample holds a few counts of this clone. The chain uses TRBV2 and TRBJ1-1, with 8 bases identical to TRBD1. Germline loops: CDR1 SNHLY, CDR2 FYNNEI. With V trimmed by 7 bases and J by 2 bases, 3 bases remained unmatched. CDR3 length: 13 residues. The CDR3 region has the DNA TGTGCCAGCATCGGACAGGGCAACACTGAAGCTTTCTTT. Translated: CASIGQGNTEAFF.

The V and J genes are TRBV21-1 and TRBJ2-7. TRBV21-1 is noted as a pseudogene. CDR3 length: 18 residues. The CDR3 protein is CASSKARRGVPLNYEQYV. CDR3 coding DNA: TGTGCCAGCAGCAAAGCGAGGAGGGGGGTCCCTCTCAACTACGAGCAGTACGTC.

This clone was recorded a few times. The rearrangement joins TRBV9 to TRBJ2-5, with a possible D match to TRBD1 (6 bases). The length of the CDR3 is 16 residues. Germline-derived CDR1 and CDR2 are SGDLS and YYNGEE. V lost 3 bases to trimming and J lost 2 bases, with 17 bases between them. In DNA form, the CDR3 reads TGTGCCAGCAGCGCGCTCGGGACAACCAAGCAAGAGACCCAGTACTTC. It specifies CASSALGTTKQETQYF.

The chain joins TRBV4-2 to TRBJ1-5, with D maybe TRBD1 (6 bases). The CDR3 runs to 15 residues. Germline loops: CDR1 LGHNA, CDR2 YNFKEQ. Trimming pared 0 bases from V and 7 bases from J, leaving 13 bases between. CDR3: CASSQDDAGAQPQHF. CDR3 DNA sequence: TGTGCCAGCAGCCAAGATGACGCAGGGGCACAGCCCCAGCATTTT.

The chain couples TRBV27 to TRBJ1-2, with a tentative D call TRBD1 (5 bases). Germline assignment: CDR1 MNHEY and CDR2 SMNVEV (reference sequence). V lost 5 bases and J 5 bases, leaving 18 bases between the germline ends. The CDR3 spans 15 residues. The CDR3 sequence: CASSVSWTGRYGYTF. In DNA form, the CDR3 reads TGTGCCAGCAGTGTCTCCTGGACGGGACGATATGGCTACACCTTC.

There are a few counts of this clone. V and J are TRBV5-4 and TRBJ2-5; 8 bases fit TRBD2. The length of the CDR3 is 13 residues. Looked up from germline, CDR1 is SGHNT and CDR2 is YYREEE (reference sequence). V lost 1 base and J lost 8; bases outside the gene matches: 4. For the CDR3, the DNA is TGTGCCAGCAGCTTGCCAGCGGGGGCAACCCAGTACTTC. Protein product: CASSLPAGATQYF.

This clone came up a few times. The rearrangement links TRBV7-6 to TRBJ2-3; 10 nucleotides line up with TRBD2. The CDR3 is made up of 15 amino acids. Germline assignment: CDR1 SGHVS and CDR2 FNYEAQ. Trimming removed 4 bases from V and 6 bases from J; junction bases left unmatched: 7. The CDR3 region has the DNA TGTGCCAGCAGCTACTTAGCGGGAGGAGCGGATACGCAGTATTTT. Its protein product is CASSYLAGGADTQYF.

The chain links TRBV4-1 to TRBJ1-2; 8 bases map to TRBD1. V lost 2 bases and J lost 7; bases outside the gene matches: 12. The CDR3 runs to 16 residues. CDR1 MGHRA and CDR2 YSYEKL come from the germline V gene. The CDR3 nucleotides read TGCGCCAGCAGCCAACAGACCCGGACAGGGTGGAGTGGCTACACCTTC. Translating gives CASSQQTRTGWSGYTF.